The present entry profiles one T cell receptor (beta chain) with its context. This clone was detected only a few times. Its antigen remains undetermined. The input lacks base qualities; no much larger clone sits a single base away. This sample was taken from a study of beta chain features in type 1 diabetes (dated by TCRdb to between 2018 and 2020). Some background on the complete study: Mean age, gender distribution, total cell number and subset yield did not differ between patients and healthy donors. A total of roughly 100 million sorted cells were examined across all samples, and the number of cells per subset was strongly correlated with RNA yield. Whereas all 28 donors provided naive and central memory subsets, regulatory and stem cell-like memory subsets were isolated from just 8 patients and about 8 healthy donors. In the study, TCRB repertoires of sorted circulating CD4+ T cell subsets from recently diagnosed type 1 diabetes patients were compared with those of matched healthy donors.

The full study reports these points: Because cDNA was sequenced instead of genomic DNA, highly expressing activated cells could be over-represented, though the groups showed no difference in activation or CD3 levels. Naive, central memory and regulatory TCRB repertoires appeared to be more similar among patients than among healthy donors. Patients with type 1 diabetes made fewer insertions and deleted more nucleotides at VDJ recombination sites, implying thymic rearrangement abnormalities. Because the HLA sub-analyses included only small numbers of individuals, any influence of HLA type on TCRB rearrangement was left unresolved. PCR may preferentially amplify shorter templates, but because patient and control samples were amplified and corrected together, any resulting skew would affect both groups equally. A moderate but significant shortening of TCRB CDR3 length was observed in type 1 diabetes patients in all four CD4+ subsets.

The High Capacity cDNA Reverse Transcription Kit was used to reverse transcribe all of the isolated RNA, meaning that expressed TCRB transcripts were what got sequenced. Deep immunoSEQ sequencing was performed on naive, central memory and regulatory T cell samples, with an average of roughly 3.5 million total reads per sample. Sorted cells were lysed in RLT buffer and RNA was extracted with DNase-treated RNeasy Micro or Mini kits, depending on cell number. To prevent cross-contamination, each cell subset was processed individually, whereas patient and healthy donor samples were processed jointly. TCRB sequences were amplified from cDNA with the immunoSEQ multiplex PCR, producing 87-bp fragments spanning the CDR3 region. The amplicons were sequenced using the Illumina HiSeq platform. As for the authors' bioinformatics: Synthetic template baselines were used to correct PCR bias computationally, reads within Hamming distance 2 were collapsed together, and singletons that could not be merged were discarded. Reads were aligned against IMGT so that V, D and J genes, CDR3 length and insertions or deletions at six rearrangement sites could be assigned. Within each subset, clonotype counts were normalized to the number of sorted cells before true diversity and Gini coefficients were calculated with the tcR R package. The overlap coefficient, calculated on TCRB nucleotide sequences, was used to measure repertoire sharing. Out-of-frame TCRB sequences from naive cells were analyzed as a proxy for the pre-selection repertoire. TCRdb provides this immuneACCESS table in a form limited to in-frame rearrangements. Some clones are lacking; in checked studies, under half of them reflect an unresolved V gene, and why the rest are absent is not known. Clonal size and the V and J genes are those of that table, whereas D and trimming came from the DNA. In all, the sample holds a few hundred thousand clones, and roughly an eighth of those were seen once. The leading ten clones occupy 0.015% to 0.02% of the sample.

Each donor gave one peripheral blood draw, roughly 110 mL on average, collected into heparinised tubes. Using a panel that included CD45RO, CCR7, CD25, CD127, CD95 and CD27, naive, central memory, regulatory and stem cell-like memory CD4+ T cells were sorted on a BD FACSAria II. Every sorted population had a purity above 95%. PBMCs were isolated immediately by Lymphoprep density gradient centrifugation and stained directly without culture. So that batch effects would be minimized, each experiment stained and sorted samples in pairs, pairing one healthy donor with one patient. CDR1 and CDR2 were assigned from the germline V gene (reference sequence) as GTSNPN and SVGIG. Trimming costs V 2 bases and J 3 bases, and their ends lie 11 bases apart. Inclusive of the bounding cysteine and phenylalanine, the CDR3 is 14 residues long. Here the CDR3 DNA is all that survives: 42 bases in frame from base 1.

The sequence was obtained from a man in his thirties or forties with type 1 diabetes. Recombination connected TRBV30 to TRBJ1-5; the D gene is perhaps TRBD1, from 5 matching bases. The sequencing sample was made of naive CD4+ T cells from blood. This sample's cell subset or site label indicates: true naive CD4+ T cells. The CDR3 corresponds to CAWSYLQDNQPQHF. The nucleotide sequence reads TGTGCCTGGAGTTACTTACAGGACAATCAGCCCCAGCATTTT.